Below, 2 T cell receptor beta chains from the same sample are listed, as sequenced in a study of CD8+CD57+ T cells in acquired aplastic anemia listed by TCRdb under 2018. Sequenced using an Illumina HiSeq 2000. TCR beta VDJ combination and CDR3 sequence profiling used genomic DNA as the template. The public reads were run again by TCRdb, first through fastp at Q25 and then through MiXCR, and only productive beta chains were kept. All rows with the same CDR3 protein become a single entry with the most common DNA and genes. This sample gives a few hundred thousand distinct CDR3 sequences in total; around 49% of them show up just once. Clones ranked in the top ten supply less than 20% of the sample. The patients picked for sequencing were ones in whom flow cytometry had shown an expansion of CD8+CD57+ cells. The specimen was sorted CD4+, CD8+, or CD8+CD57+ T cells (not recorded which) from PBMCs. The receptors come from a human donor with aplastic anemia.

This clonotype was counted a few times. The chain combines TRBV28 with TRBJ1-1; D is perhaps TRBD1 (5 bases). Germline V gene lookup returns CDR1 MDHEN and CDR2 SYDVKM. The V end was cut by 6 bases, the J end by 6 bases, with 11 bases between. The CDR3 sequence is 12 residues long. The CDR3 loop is CASRAGGSEAFF. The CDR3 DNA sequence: TGTGCCAGCAGGGCCGGGGGATCTGAAGCTTTCTTT.

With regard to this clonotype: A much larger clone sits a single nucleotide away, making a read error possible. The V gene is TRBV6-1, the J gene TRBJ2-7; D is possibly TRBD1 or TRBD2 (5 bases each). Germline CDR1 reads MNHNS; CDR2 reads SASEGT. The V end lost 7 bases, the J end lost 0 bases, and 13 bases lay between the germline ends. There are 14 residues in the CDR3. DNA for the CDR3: TGTGCCAGCACCAGACGGGGACCCTCCTACGAGCAGTACTTC. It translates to CASTRRGPSYEQYF.